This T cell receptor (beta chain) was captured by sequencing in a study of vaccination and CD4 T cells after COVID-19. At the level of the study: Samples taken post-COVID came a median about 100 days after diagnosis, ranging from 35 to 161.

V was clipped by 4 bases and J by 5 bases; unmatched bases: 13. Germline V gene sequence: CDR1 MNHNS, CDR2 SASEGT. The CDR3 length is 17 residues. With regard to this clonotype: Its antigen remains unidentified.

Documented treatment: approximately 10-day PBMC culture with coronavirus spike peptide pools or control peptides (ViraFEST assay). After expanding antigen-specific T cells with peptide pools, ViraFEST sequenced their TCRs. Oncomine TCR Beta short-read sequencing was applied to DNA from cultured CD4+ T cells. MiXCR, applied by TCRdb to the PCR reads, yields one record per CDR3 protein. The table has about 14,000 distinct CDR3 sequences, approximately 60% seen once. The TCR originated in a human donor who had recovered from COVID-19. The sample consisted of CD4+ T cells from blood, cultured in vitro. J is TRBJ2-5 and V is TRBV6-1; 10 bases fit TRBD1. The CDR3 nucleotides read TGTGCCAGCAGTGCCCGCGCCCGACAGGGGGCGGGGGAGACCCAGTACTTC. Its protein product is CASSARARQGAGETQYF.